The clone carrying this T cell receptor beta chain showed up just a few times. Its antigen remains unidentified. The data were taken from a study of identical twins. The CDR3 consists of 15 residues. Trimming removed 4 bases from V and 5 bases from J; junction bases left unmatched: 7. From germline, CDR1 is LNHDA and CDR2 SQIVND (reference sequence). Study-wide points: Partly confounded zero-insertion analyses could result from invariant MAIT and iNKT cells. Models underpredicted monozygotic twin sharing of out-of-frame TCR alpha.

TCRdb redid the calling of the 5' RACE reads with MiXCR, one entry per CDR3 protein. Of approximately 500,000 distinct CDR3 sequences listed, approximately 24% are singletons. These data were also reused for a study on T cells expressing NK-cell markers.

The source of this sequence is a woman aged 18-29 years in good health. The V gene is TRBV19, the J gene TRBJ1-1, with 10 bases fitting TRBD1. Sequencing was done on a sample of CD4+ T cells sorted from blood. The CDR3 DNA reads TGTGCCAGTAGTAACAGACAGGGGGCCGGTACTGAAGCTTTCTTT. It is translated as CASSNRQGAGTEAFF.